Below, one TCR beta chain is given with its context. Per germline, CDR1 SNHLY and CDR2 FYNNEI. The V and J ends lost 6 bases and 2 bases, in that order; junction bases with no gene match: 7. The CDR3 consists of 15 residues. The PCR was carried out with 60 Vbeta primers and 13 Jbeta primers. Measured with immunoSEQ multiplex PCR; TCRdb has only the in-frame clones, and not every one. The data contain 150,000 to 200,000 clones, 73% of them seen just once; the ten biggest clones take up about 4.9%. The data belong to a study of cytomegalovirus exposure and HLA in healthy donors. This sequence joins TRBV2 and TRBJ2-3, with 8 bases aligning to TRBD1. This sequence originates from a woman aged 18-29 years in good health and CMV-seropositive. Sequenced material: PBMCs. Here the CDR3 DNA reads TGTGCCAGCAGCGGACAGGGAATAACCACAGATACGCAGTATTTT. Protein: CASSGQGITTDTQYF.